Presented here are 9 T cell receptor beta chains from one specimen sequenced in a study of Tregs in tolerant kidney transplant recipients (dated by TCRdb to between 2017 and 2020). Receptor amplification or capture employed the immunoSEQ multiplex PCR assay. Sourced from immuneACCESS, this table was stored by TCRdb with only in-frame sequences that have V and J called. A share of the clones is absent; for the studies checked, an unresolved V gene accounts for under half, and the remainder has no known explanation. The sample profile shows more than 90,000 clones; roughly 93% of them were found once. The ten largest clones represent 1.6% of the sample. The transplants used related donors along with nonmyeloablative bone marrow transplantation, and in the human trials mixed chimerism was transient. The material sequenced was CD4+ T cells from blood (PBMCs), taken 12 months after the transplant. Source of these receptors: a human patient who received a combined kidney and bone marrow transplant. Post transplant, some T cells may arise from the graft donor.

V usage is TRBV27 and J usage is TRBJ1-4; 8 nucleotides match TRBD1. The CDR3 has 14 amino acids. CDR1 is MNHEY, CDR2 SMNVEV, per germline (reference sequence). The V segment lost 5 bases and the J segment 2 bases; nucleotides outside the gene matches: 1. The CDR3 bases are TGTGCCAGCAGTAACAGGGGGACTAATGAAAAACTGTTTTTT. Encoded protein: CASSNRGTNEKLFF.

The rearrangement joins TRBV18 to TRBJ2-4, with 7 bases aligning to TRBD1. There are 17 residues in the CDR3. V gave up 4 bases and J gave up 0 bases; unmatched junction bases: 9. Germline V gives CDR1 KGHSH, CDR2 LQKENI. The CDR3 loop is CASSQTGTEVAKNIQYF. The CDR3 DNA reads as TGTGCCAGCTCACAAACCGGGACAGAAGTAGCCAAAAACATTCAGTACTTC.

V gene TRBV4-3 combines with J gene TRBJ2-1; 14 bases are a match to TRBD2. The CDR3 totals 19 residues. Germline CDR1 is LGHNA and CDR2 is YSLEER. Unmatched junction bases numbered 12, after V lost 4 bases and J lost 4 bases. CDR3 in DNA: TGCGCCAGCAGCCGAGACACCGGGACTAGCGGGAGACATTACAATGAGCAGTTCTTC. This gives the protein CASSRDTGTSGRHYNEQFF.

The chain couples TRBV10-3 to TRBJ2-5; a weak D match, TRBD2 (5 bases). V lost 2 bases to trimming and J lost 1 base, with 14 bases between them. The CDR3 length is 16 residues. Looked up from germline, CDR1 is ENHRY and CDR2 is SYGVKD. CDR3 residues: CAISEIRGKGQETQYF. The DNA of the CDR3 is TGTGCCATCAGTGAGATCCGGGGAAAAGGCCAAGAGACCCAGTACTTC.

V usage is TRBV4-1 and J usage is TRBJ1-3; the match to TRBD1 covers 10 bases. V trimming: 3 bases; J trimming: 5 bases; junction bases outside the gene matches: 4. In germline, CDR1 is MGHRA, CDR2 YSYEKL. The CDR3 spans 15 residues. In nucleotides, the CDR3 is TGCGCCAGCAGCCAGGGACAGGGGATTAGAAACACCATATATTTT. Translated, it gives CASSQGQGIRNTIYF.

The CDR3 region is CASSDQRGGGETQYF. The CDR3 DNA sequence: TGTGCCAGCAGCGACCAGCGGGGGGGCGGGGAGACCCAGTACTTC. The V and J genes are TRBV9 and TRBJ2-5; TRBD2 matches 10 bases. The CDR3 is 15 amino acids. Germline-derived CDR1 and CDR2 are SGDLS and YYNGEE. J gave up 5 bases and V 3 bases, and 7 bases lay outside the gene matches.

This rearrangement joins TRBV7-9 to TRBJ2-7; D uncertain. V shed 4 bases and J shed 6 bases, with 7 bases lying between them. CDR1 is SEHNR and CDR2 is FQNEAQ in the germline V gene (reference sequence). This CDR3 contains 11 residues. The CDR3 nucleotides are TGTGCCAGCAGCTATCAAATCGAGCAGTACTTC. Its protein is CASSYQIEQYF. Full variable domain (rest looked up from reference TRBV7-9 and TRBJ2-7): DTGVSQNPRHKITKRGQNVTFRCDPISEHNRLYWYRQTLGQGPEFLTYFQNEAQLEKSRLLSDRFSAERPKGSFSTLEIQRTEQGDSAMYLCASSYQIEQYFGPGTRLTVT.

The chain joins TRBV2 to TRBJ1-5; 7 bases agree with TRBD1. This CDR3 comprises 15 residues. CDR1 is SNHLY and CDR2 is FYNNEI in the germline V gene. V shed 7 bases and J 0 bases; nucleotides not matched to a gene: 6. Here the CDR3 reads CASTGTANSNQPQHF. In nucleotides, the CDR3 is TGTGCCAGCACCGGGACAGCAAATAGCAATCAGCCCCAGCATTTT.

As for this clone: Other DNA variants within this sample encode the same CDR3. The chain combines TRBV9 with TRBJ1-1; a possible D gene is TRBD1 (5 bases). The V end was cut by 0 bases, the J end by 0 bases, with 9 bases between. CDR1 is SGDLS and CDR2 is YYNGEE in the germline V gene. The CDR3 totals 15 residues. CDR3 sequence (DNA): TGTGCCAGCAGCGTAGCGGGGGTCCTGAACACTGAAGCTTTCTTT. This codes for CASSVAGVLNTEAFF.